This T cell receptor (beta chain) was captured by sequencing in a study of shared clonotypes between healthy human individuals (dated by TCRdb to the early 2020s). In the study overall: A couple of women and three men aged 18 to 49 years were included in the cohort. To increase sequencing depth and limit assay-specific biases, TCR repertoire library preparation and sequencing were carried out by different laboratories using diverse techniques. For each donor, CD4 naive and CD4 memory were each given three plates, CD8 naive was given two plates, and CD8 memory was given one plate. Each donor's leukapheresis produced roughly between roughly 0.94 and 9.5 billion PBMCs. To estimate repertoire size and how much clonotypes are shared between individuals, the study performed deep sequencing of blood TCR repertoires from a few healthy adults. The paper's findings and limits, for the study overall: Across a few donors, approximately 4.6% of naive CD4, roughly 3.5% of naive CD8, approximately 2.5% of memory CD4, and 0.4% to 0.45% of memory CD8 clonotypes were shared. Based on pairwise subsampling, the degree of clonotype sharing among donors was expected to be affected by sequencing depth. The genetic and exposure-history diversity represented was limited by the small number of donors. Compared with non-shared clonotypes, clonotypes shared by all four sorted-subset donors had higher generation probabilities. Sampling was limited to blood, and TCR repertoires in tissue likely differ from TCR repertoires in blood. Rarefaction of sorted-subset datasets indicated incomplete sequencing despite the large sequencing depth. Naive subsets generally had larger estimated clonotype richness than memory subsets did.

Using the deep immunoSEQ assay, TCR CDR3 regions were amplified from genomic DNA by multiplex PCR. Genomic DNA extracted from each cell subset was distributed evenly over all wells of several immunoSEQ 96-well plates, and each plate served as one replicate. For sorted subsets, roughly 0.2 ug genomic DNA, equal to about 30,000 T cell genomes, was loaded into each replicate PCR. Purified libraries were measured with a Qubit 3.0 fluorometer, size-checked on a Bioanalyzer 2100, and measured again with the KAPA Library Quantification kit. Every immunoSEQ 96-well plate was sequenced on a dedicated single-read 150-cycle Illumina NextSeq 550 flow cell. For the original study's pipeline: Because only junctional sequences without quality scores were contained in the immunoSEQ output, filtering matching that applied to full-length reads could not be performed. To assign V/J genes and CDR3, sequences were annotated against IMGT germline references using PyIR, a Python wrapper for IgBLAST v1.9. Reads were filtered out if the reads had weak V/J assignments (E-value above 1e-6), no CDR3, stop codons, out-of-frame junctions, or ambiguous translated residues. A V3J clonotype was defined by an identical inferred V gene, J gene, and CDR3 amino acid sequence. The percentage overlap between two repertoires was calculated by dividing the number of shared unique clonotypes by the size of the smaller repertoire. Three approaches were used to assess repertoire richness: RTK rarefaction, the Chao1 estimator, and Recon v2.1 estimates of unobserved clonotypes. OLGA was used to compute generation probabilities for all TCRbeta clonotypes that the gDNA method yielded from a few donors. As stored in TCRdb, this immuneACCESS dataset retains in-frame rearrangements with V and J assigned. A fraction of the clones does not appear; measured against another copy, unresolved V genes explain less than half of the discrepancy, and the remainder lacks a known reason. D and trimming come from the DNA, and the V and J calls and clone size come from that table. The sample table shows approximately 640,000 clones, and roughly 78% are seen once. Under 2% of the sample goes to the ten largest clones.

This clone was picked up one time. Its antigen is not yet known. No base-level quality is on record; no much larger clone is a single base apart. Healthy HIV-negative adults with no recently reported acute infections or vaccinations were included as donors. Only Caucasian adults living in Nashville, Tennessee, USA were represented among the donors. Magnetic negative selection was used to enrich CD4+ T cells, after which naive cells were positively selected on CD45RA and the negative fraction became the memory subset. After blood collection by leukapheresis, PBMCs were isolated using Ficoll-Histopaque density gradient centrifugation and then cryopreserved in the vapor phase of liquid nitrogen. Analytical flow cytometry was used to check the purity and quantity of every magnetically sorted T cell population. Each sorted fraction had its genomic DNA isolated and then quantified by UV absorbance on a Nanodrop 2000c.

CDR1 is given as LNHNV and CDR2 as YYDKDF, both from the germline V gene (reference sequence). At the junction V is shortened by 0 bases and J by 5 bases; bases outside the gene matches: 5. There are 15 amino acids in the CDR3, from cysteine to phenylalanine inclusive. Just CDR3 DNA is preserved here, 45 bases in frame from base 1. The rearrangement joined TRBV15 to TRBJ2-5; 8 bases in between match TRBD2. Sequenced sample: memory CD4+ T cells sorted from blood. The cell subset or site label, read with the paper, signifies: CD45RA-negative fraction. This TCR was recovered from a woman in her twenties or thirties in good health. The CDR3 protein sequence reads: CATSRDLASGETQYF. DNA sequence: TGTGCCACCAGCAGAGATTTAGCTAGCGGGGAGACCCAGTACTTC.